This T cell receptor beta chain is from a study of blood T cell repertoires in COVID-19. Method: immunoSEQ multiplex PCR; TCRdb's copy keeps in-frame clones and lacks some. The table shows roughly 320,000 clones, with 85% to 95% occurring only once. V lost 0 bases and J lost 6, with 5 bases in between. Germline V gene data show CDR1 as MGHRA and CDR2 as YSYEKL. This CDR3 is built from 12 residues. Those who participated ranged in age from roughly 18 to 100 years and resided in about two dozen US areas. This clonotype was sampled from a woman under 40 who had been exposed to COVID-19. The gene calls are TRBV4-1 and TRBJ1-1, with D unresolved. What was sequenced was PBMCs or T cells enriched from blood (not recorded which). The CDR3 loop reads CASSQEHAEAFF. The CDR3 DNA reads as TGCGCCAGCAGCCAAGAACACGCTGAAGCTTTCTTT.